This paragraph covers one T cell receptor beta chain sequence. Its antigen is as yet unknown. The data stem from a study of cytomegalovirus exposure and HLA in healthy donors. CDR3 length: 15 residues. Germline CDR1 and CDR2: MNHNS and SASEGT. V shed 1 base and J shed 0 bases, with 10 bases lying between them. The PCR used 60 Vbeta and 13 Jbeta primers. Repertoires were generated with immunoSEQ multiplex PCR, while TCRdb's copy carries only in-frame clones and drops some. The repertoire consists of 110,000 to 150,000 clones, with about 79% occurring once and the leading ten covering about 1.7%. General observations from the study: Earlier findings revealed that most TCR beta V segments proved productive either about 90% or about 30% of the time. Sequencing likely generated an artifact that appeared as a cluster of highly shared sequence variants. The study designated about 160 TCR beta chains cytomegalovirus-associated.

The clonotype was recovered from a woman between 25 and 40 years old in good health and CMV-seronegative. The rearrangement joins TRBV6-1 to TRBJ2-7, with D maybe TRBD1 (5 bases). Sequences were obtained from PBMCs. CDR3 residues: CASSEGGRSSYEQYF. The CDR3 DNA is TGTGCCAGCAGTGAAGGGGGCAGGTCCTCCTACGAGCAGTACTTC.